This T cell receptor beta chain was recovered during a study of cytomegalovirus exposure and HLA in healthy donors. Study as a whole: Tens of millions of unique TCRs from HLA-typed donors were held in an early data release.

This clone was observed a few times. Its antigen is not identified. Study-wide points: Later analysis suggested most CMV-associated TCR beta chains were HLA-restricted.

The junction had 16 bases not matched to a gene; V was cut back by 0 bases and J by 4 bases. Germline assignment: CDR1 SGHTA and CDR2 FQGNSA. The CDR3 has 20 amino acids. The PCR ran on 60 Vbeta and 13 Jbeta primers. TCRdb's copy holds only in-frame clones and misses some; the assay was immunoSEQ multiplex PCR. The sample carries about 94,000 clones, more than 70% recorded once. This receptor was identified in a woman in her 40s in good health and CMV-seronegative. Sequencing was carried out using PBMCs. The chain joins TRBV7-2 to TRBJ2-3; TRBD2 matches at 10 bases. CDR3 nucleotide sequence: TGTGCCAGCAGCTTAGCGGTAGCGGGGGGTTTTGCTGATGTGGCAGATACGCAGTATTTT. As protein: CASSLAVAGGFADVADTQYF.